Sequencing of this T cell receptor (beta chain) was carried out in a study of cytomegalovirus exposure and HLA in healthy donors. Trimming took off 0 bases at V and 2 bases at J, with 14 bases between the two ends. The germline gives CDR1 SGDLS, CDR2 YYNGEE. There are 16 residues in the CDR3. The PCR made use of 60 Vbeta and 13 Jbeta primers. Clones were sequenced by immunoSEQ multiplex PCR, and TCRdb holds only the in-frame ones, with some missing. This table holds tens of thousands of clones, 82% found once. Remarks on this clone: As yet, its antigen is unknown.

Findings and caveats of the study: The authors later found TCR association rates varying by HLA locus, with DRB1 most and HLA-C fewest.

The chain carries TRBV9 and TRBJ2-5; a possible D gene is TRBD1 (6 bases). This clonotype was sampled from a man aged 25 to 45 in good health and CMV-seronegative. Material: PBMCs. CDR3 loop: CASSVGGQGIQETQYF. The CDR3, as DNA: TGTGCCAGCAGCGTAGGAGGTCAGGGGATTCAAGAGACCCAGTACTTC.